This T cell receptor beta chain appears in the sequencing data of a study of blood T cell dynamics during melanoma immunotherapy. Study-wide background: Metastatic melanoma patients received first-line pembrolizumab or nivolumab plus ipilimumab. General study findings and limits: Immune-effector CD8+ cells best matched cell-free DNA CDR3 sequences and were most clonal.

TCRdb's copy holds only in-frame clones and misses some; the assay was immunoSEQ multiplex PCR. The table records some 2,000 clones, more than 75% of them present only once. Concerning this clone itself: Its cognate antigen is unknown.

Time point defined: week 3, after first cycle of checkpoint inhibitor. Immune-effector memory T cells were defined as CD3+ CD4- CD8+ CD45RA- CD45RO-high CD27- CCR7-. Losses at the gene ends were 4 bases for V and 4 bases for J; bases not matched to a gene: 9. This CDR3 has 16 amino acids. Germline-derived CDR1 and CDR2 are SGHDT and YYEEEE. The sequences come from CD8+ T cells from blood, collected from a patient treated with checkpoint blockade. The TCR originated in a human donor with melanoma. The genes are TRBV5-6 and TRBJ2-5; TRBD2 aligns across 11 bases. CDR3 sequence reads: CASSIGTSGKRETQYF. The CDR3 region has the DNA TGTGCCAGCAGCATCGGGACTAGCGGAAAAAGAGAGACCCAGTACTTC.